The 5 T cell receptor beta chains below all came from one sample that was sequenced in a study of cytomegalovirus exposure and HLA in healthy donors. PCR was performed using 60 Vbeta and 13 Jbeta primers. Clones were sequenced by immunoSEQ multiplex PCR, and TCRdb holds only the in-frame ones, with some missing. The sample gives 150,000 to 200,000 clones, approximately 67% of which show up once; 3.5% to 5% is in the top ten. The specimen sequenced was PBMCs. The receptors were sampled from a woman between 18 and 30 years old in good health and CMV-seropositive.

The rearrangement links TRBV15 to TRBJ1-1; TRBD1 might be the D (5 bases). Germline values: CDR1 LNHNV, CDR2 YYDKDF (reference sequence). Trimming pared 6 bases from V and 0 bases from J, leaving 11 bases between. This CDR3 is 14 amino acids long. CDR3 protein: CATRTGDLNTEAFF. The CDR3 region has the DNA TGTGCCACCAGAACAGGAGACCTGAACACTGAAGCTTTCTTT. Variable domain in full (rest from reference TRBV15 and TRBJ1-1): DAMVIQNPRYQVTQFGKPVTLSCSQTLNHNVMYWYQQKSSQAPKLLFHYYDKDFNNEADTPDNFQSRRPNTSFCFLDIRSPGLGDTAMYLCATRTGDLNTEAFFGQGTRLTVV.

The rearrangement uses TRBV6-1 and TRBJ1-2; D might be TRBD1 (6 bases). V lost 0 bases and J 4 bases, leaving 12 bases between the germline ends. Germline V CDR1 and CDR2: MNHNS, SASEGT. This CDR3 is built from 15 residues. Here the CDR3 DNA reads TGTGCCAGCAGTGAAGCGTCGACAGGCCCCTATGGCTACACCTTC. Its translation is CASSEASTGPYGYTF.

V is TRBV25-1 and J is TRBJ2-4; D is possibly TRBD1 (6 bases). This CDR3 region has 16 residues. Germline-derived CDR1 and CDR2 are MGHDK and SYGVNS. V was cut by 5 bases and J by 5 bases, with 19 bases left in between. CDR3 sequence: CASSTEDSPAQNIQYF. As DNA, the CDR3 is TGTGCCAGCAGTACAGAGGACAGTCCTGCCCAAAACATTCAGTACTTC.

This clone was recorded a few times. The rearrangement joins TRBV7-6 to TRBJ1-2, with 7 bases aligning to TRBD1. Trimming took 5 bases from V and 7 from J; bases not matched to a gene: 7. The CDR3 extends over 13 amino acids. The germline V gene has CDR1 SGHVS and CDR2 FNYEAQ. In DNA form, the CDR3 reads TGTGCCAGCAGCATAGACAGGGTTACTGGCTACACCTTC. The encoded protein is CASSIDRVTGYTF. Filled out from reference TRBV7-6 and TRBJ1-2, the complete variable domain reads GAGVSQSPRYKVTKRGQDVALRCDPISGHVSLYWYRQALGQGPEFLTYFNYEAQQDKSGLPNDRFSAERPEGSISTLTIQRTEQRDSAMYRCASSIDRVTGYTFGSGTRLTVV.

The V call is TRBV10-2, the J call TRBJ2-1; 13 bases fit TRBD2. Germline-derived CDR1 and CDR2 are WSHSY and SAAADI. This CDR3 has 17 residues. Trimming removed 8 bases from V and 4 bases from J; junction bases left unmatched: 11. For the CDR3, the DNA is TGCGCCAGCGCCGCAGAGACTAGCGGGGGGCCTTACAATGAGCAGTTCTTC. Encoded protein: CASAAETSGGPYNEQFF.